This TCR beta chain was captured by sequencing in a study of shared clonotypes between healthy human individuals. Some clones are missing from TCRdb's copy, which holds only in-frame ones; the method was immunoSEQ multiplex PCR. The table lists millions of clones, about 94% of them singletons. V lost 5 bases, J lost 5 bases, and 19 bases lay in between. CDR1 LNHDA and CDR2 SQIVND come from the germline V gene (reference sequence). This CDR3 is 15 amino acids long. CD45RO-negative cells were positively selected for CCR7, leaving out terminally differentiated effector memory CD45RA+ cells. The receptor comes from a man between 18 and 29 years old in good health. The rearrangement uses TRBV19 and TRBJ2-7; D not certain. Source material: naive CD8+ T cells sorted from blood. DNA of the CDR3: TGTGCCAGTAGTCCAAATCCCTTTTTTGGGGACGAGCAGTACTTC. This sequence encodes CASSPNPFFGDEQYF. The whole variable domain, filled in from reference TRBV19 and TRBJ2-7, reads DGGITQSPKYLFRKEGQNVTLSCEQNLNHDAMYWYRQDPGQGLRLIYYSQIVNDFQKGDIAEGYSVSREKKESFPLTVTSAQKNPTAFYLCASSPNPFFGDEQYFGPGTRLTVT.